These 9 T cell receptor beta chains share one sample of origin, sequenced in a study of blood T cell repertoires in COVID-19. The method was immunoSEQ multiplex PCR; TCRdb's version includes in-frame clones alone and lacks a portion of them. The table includes 300,000 to 350,000 clones, nearly 90% detected once. Material: PBMCs or T cells enriched from blood (not recorded which). The receptor set was obtained from a young woman with acute COVID-19.

V is TRBV4-1 and J is TRBJ1-2; D call uncertain. CDR3 length: 12 residues. Deletions cut 0 bases from V and 6 bases from J, with 5 bases between. The V gene's germline CDR1 is MGHRA and CDR2 YSYEKL. The CDR3 region is CASSQDFDGYTF. CDR3 sequence (DNA): TGCGCCAGCAGCCAAGACTTTGATGGCTACACCTTC.

The chain uses TRBV14 and TRBJ2-7; D might be TRBD2 (5 bases). The V and J ends lost 4 bases and 4 bases respectively, with 20 bases between them. The germline V gene encodes CDR1 SGHDN and CDR2 FVKESK. The length of the CDR3 is 16 residues. The CDR3 bases are TGTGCCAGCAGCCCCCTGGGCCGGCTGGGAGATTACGAGCAGTACTTC. This encodes CASSPLGRLGDYEQYF. The whole variable domain, remainder taken from reference TRBV14 and TRBJ2-7, is EAGVTQFPSHSVIEKGQTVTLRCDPISGHDNLYWYRRVMGKEIKFLLHFVKESKQDESGMPNNRFLAERTGGTYSTLKVQPAELEDSGVYFCASSPLGRLGDYEQYFGPGTRLTVT.

The chain uses TRBV6-1 and TRBJ1-5; tentatively, D is TRBD1 (6 bases). V was shortened by 1 base and J by 7 bases, with 17 bases between the two germline ends. Germline loops: CDR1 MNHNS, CDR2 SASEGT. The CDR3 runs 16 residues. In DNA form, the CDR3 reads TGTGCCAGCAGTGAAGGCCTTCGTACAGGGAACCAGCCCCAGCATTTT. This encodes CASSEGLRTGNQPQHF.

The rearrangement uses TRBV11-2 and TRBJ2-5, with D possibly matching TRBD2 (5 bases). Germline values: CDR1 SGHAT, CDR2 FQNNGV. V was pared by 5 bases and J by 5 bases, with 15 bases between. CDR3 length: 14 residues. CDR3 in DNA: TGTGCCAGCAGCCCCCACCCAAAGCGGGAGACCCAGTACTTC. Translation gives CASSPHPKRETQYF. The whole variable domain, filled in from reference TRBV11-2 and TRBJ2-5, reads EAGVAQSPRYKIIEKRQSVAFWCNPISGHATLYWYQQILGQGPKLLIQFQNNGVVDDSQLPKDRFSAERLKGVDSTLKIQPAKLEDSAVYLCASSPHPKRETQYFGPGTRLLVL.

The chain joins TRBV9 to TRBJ1-2; 7 bases are a match to TRBD1. The CDR3 sequence is 13 residues long. Germline V gene sequence: CDR1 SGDLS, CDR2 YYNGEE. J lost 2 bases, V lost 5 bases, and 3 bases had no gene match. The CDR3 DNA follows: TGTGCCAGCAGTGCACAGGGGAACTATGGCTACACCTTC. Protein sequence: CASSAQGNYGYTF.

This clone came up once. This rearrangement joins TRBV11-2 to TRBJ2-7; the D gene is possibly TRBD2 (6 bases). The ends were cut back, 1 base at V and 7 bases at J, with 20 bases in the middle. This CDR3 region has 16 residues. Germline V gene data show CDR1 as SGHAT and CDR2 as FQNNGV. CDR3 residues: CASSLGLGPLGGEQYF. The DNA of the CDR3 is TGTGCCAGCAGCTTAGGGCTTGGTCCCCTCGGAGGGGAGCAGTACTTC.

The rearrangement uses TRBV27 and TRBJ2-3; 7 nucleotides align to TRBD2. V shed 5 bases and J 3 bases; nucleotides not matched to a gene: 8. Germline assignment: CDR1 MNHEY and CDR2 SMNVEV (reference sequence). The CDR3 loop spans 15 amino acids. The CDR3 nucleotides read TGTGCCAGCAGTCCCTGGGGCGGGGGTACAGATACGCAGTATTTT. It translates to CASSPWGGGTDTQYF.

The rearrangement links TRBV27 to TRBJ1-5; 7 bases line up with TRBD1. The CDR3 sequence is 14 residues long. Germline loops: CDR1 MNHEY, CDR2 SMNVEV (reference sequence). The V segment lost 6 bases and the J segment 6 bases; nucleotides outside the gene matches: 8. CDR3 protein: CASRSGQVIQPQHF. In DNA, the CDR3 is TGTGCCAGCAGGTCCGGACAGGTTATTCAGCCCCAGCATTTT.

The rearrangement joins TRBV6-5 to TRBJ1-2, with 8 bases identical to TRBD1. CDR1 MNHEY and CDR2 SVGAGI come from the germline V gene. With 11 bases clipped from V and 1 base from J, the junction kept 6 bases outside the gene matches. The CDR3 covers 13 residues. CDR3 sequence (DNA): TGTGCCGCTCGGACAGGGCTTAACTATGGCTACACCTTC. Protein: CAARTGLNYGYTF.